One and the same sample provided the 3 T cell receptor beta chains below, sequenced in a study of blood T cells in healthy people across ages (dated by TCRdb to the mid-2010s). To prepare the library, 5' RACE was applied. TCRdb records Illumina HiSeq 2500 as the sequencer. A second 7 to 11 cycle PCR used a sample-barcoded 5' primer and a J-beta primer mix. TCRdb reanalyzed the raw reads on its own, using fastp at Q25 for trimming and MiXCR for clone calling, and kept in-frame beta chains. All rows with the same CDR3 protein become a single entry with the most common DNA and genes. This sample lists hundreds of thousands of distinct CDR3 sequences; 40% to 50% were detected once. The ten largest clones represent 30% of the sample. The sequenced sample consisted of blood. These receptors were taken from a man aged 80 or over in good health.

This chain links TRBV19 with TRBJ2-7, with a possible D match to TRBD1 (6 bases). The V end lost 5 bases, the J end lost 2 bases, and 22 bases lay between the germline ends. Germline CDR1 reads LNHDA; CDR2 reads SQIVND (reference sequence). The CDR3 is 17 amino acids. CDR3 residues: CASSPGLGYRVPYEQYF. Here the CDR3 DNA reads TGTGCCAGTAGTCCCGGTCTCGGGTACAGGGTCCCCTACGAGCAGTACTTC.

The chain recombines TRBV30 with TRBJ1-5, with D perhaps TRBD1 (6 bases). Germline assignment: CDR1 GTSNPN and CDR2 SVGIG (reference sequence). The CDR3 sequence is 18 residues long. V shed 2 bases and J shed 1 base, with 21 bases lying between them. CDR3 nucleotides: TGTGCCTGGAGTCAAAAGGGCAGGGGAGGGAGCAGCAATCAGCCCCAGCATTTT. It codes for CAWSQKGRGGSSNQPQHF.

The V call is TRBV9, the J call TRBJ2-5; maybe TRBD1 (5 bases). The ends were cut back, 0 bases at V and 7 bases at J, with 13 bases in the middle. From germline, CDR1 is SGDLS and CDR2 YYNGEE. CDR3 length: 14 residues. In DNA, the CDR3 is TGTGCCAGCAGCGTAGGTGGGGCCGTGGGGACCCAGTACTTC. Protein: CASSVGGAVGTQYF.